These 25 T cell receptor beta chains originate from one sample sequenced in a study of T cells after yellow fever vaccination. TCRdb re-analysed the 5' RACE reads in MiXCR, keeping a single row per CDR3 protein. This sample has about 10,000 distinct CDR3 sequences; 4% to 6% occur once, and the top ten carry 1.6%. Source: PBMCs, either bulk or a sorted T-cell subset (CD4+, CD8+, memory, or dextramer-sorted; not recorded which), taken roughly 15 days after the first yellow fever vaccination. The source of these receptors is a man aged 18-30 years who received the YFV17D yellow fever vaccine.

This clonotype was seen repeatedly, ten times or more. J is TRBJ2-7 and V is TRBV20-1, with 13 bases lining up with TRBD2. Germline CDR1 reads DFQATT; CDR2 reads SNEGSKA (reference sequence). Germline trimming cut 7 bases from V and 4 bases from J; bases unmatched to any gene: 4. CDR3 length equals 13 residues. The CDR3 spells CSVTSGGGYEQYF. The CDR3 region has the DNA TGCAGTGTTACTAGCGGGGGGGGGTACGAGCAGTACTTC.

This clonotype is categorized as medium-sized (0.01 to 0.1%). The rearrangement uses TRBV6-1 and TRBJ2-3; the D is unclear. Germline CDR1 and CDR2: MNHNS and SASEGT. The CDR3 has 12 residues. Trimming removed 2 bases from V and 9 bases from J, with 9 bases in between. The DNA for the CDR3 is TGTGCCAGCAGTGAAAGGTCAGGCACGCAGTATTTT. Translation: CASSERSGTQYF.

This clonotype is labeled medium-sized (0.01 to 0.1%). This rearrangement joins TRBV5-1 to TRBJ1-2; 10 positions match TRBD1. The V and J ends lost 4 bases and 8 bases, in that order; junction bases with no gene match: 2. The CDR3 contains 12 residues. Germline V lookup: CDR1 SGHRS, CDR2 YFSETQ. Here the CDR3 reads CASSGQGDGYTF. In DNA, the CDR3 is TGCGCCAGCAGCGGACAGGGGGACGGCTACACCTTC.

V gene TRBV3-1 combines with J gene TRBJ2-7; no definite D call. V lost 1 base to trimming and J lost 13 bases, with 11 bases between them. The CDR3 covers 11 residues. Germline CDR1 and CDR2: LGHDT and YNNKEL (reference sequence). The DNA of the CDR3 is TGTGCCAGCAGCCAAGCCGGAGTTTTCTACTTC. Protein: CASSQAGVFYF.

By share of the sample, this clonotype is medium-sized. The rearrangement uses TRBV5-1 and TRBJ2-7, with no clear D. The CDR3 runs 13 residues. Germline lookup yields CDR1 SGHRS and CDR2 YFSETQ. V lost 3 bases to trimming and J lost 1 base, with 8 bases between them. CDR3 DNA: TGCGCCAGCAGCTCCACCTATTCCTACGAGCAGTACTTC. Protein product: CASSSTYSYEQYF.

This clonotype occurred many times. V usage is TRBV7-9 and J usage is TRBJ2-7; 7 positions match TRBD2. CDR1 is SEHNR and CDR2 is FQNEAQ in the germline V gene (reference sequence). This CDR3 region has 13 residues. The V and J ends lost 5 bases and 6 bases, in that order; junction bases with no gene match: 7. The CDR3 sequence: CASSLGWEGEQYV. CDR3 in DNA: TGTGCCAGCAGCCTTGGGTGGGAGGGCGAGCAGTACGTC.

This clonotype was recorded many times. The chain links TRBV7-2 to TRBJ2-5, with a tentative D call TRBD1 (6 bases). The CDR3 covers 11 residues. The V gene's germline CDR1 is SGHTA and CDR2 FQGNSA. Deletions cut 9 bases from V and 5 bases from J, with 10 bases between. Here the CDR3 DNA reads TGTGCCAGTATGGACAGTGAGACCCAGTACTTC. Its protein is CASMDSETQYF.

The chain couples TRBV19 to TRBJ2-1, with D hard to call. Trimming left V 3 bases short and J 9 bases short, with 9 bases between. The CDR3 runs to 12 residues. From germline, CDR1 is LNHDA and CDR2 SQIVND (reference sequence). The CDR3 DNA is TGTGCCAGTAGTATGCAGGATGGTGAGCAGTTCTTC. It is translated as CASSMQDGEQFF.

This clonotype was recorded once. The chain employs TRBV3-1 and TRBJ2-3, with a tentative D call TRBD2 (6 bases). CDR3 size: 17 residues. Germline-derived CDR1 and CDR2 are LGHDT and YNNKEL (reference sequence). Trimming cost V 7 bases and J 0 bases, with 20 bases left between them. The CDR3 coding sequence is TGTGCCAGCACCCAGCACGTTTTTGGGGGGAGCACAGATACGCAGTATTTT. It encodes CASTQHVFGGSTDTQYF.

At least ten counts were recorded for this clonotype. V and J are TRBV20-1 and TRBJ2-1; D remains ambiguous. The CDR3 loop spans 15 amino acids. Germline CDR1 and CDR2: DFQATT and SNEGSKA (reference sequence). V shed 3 bases and J shed 4 bases, with 16 bases lying between them. The CDR3 DNA is TGCAGTGCTAGCCACGGACCCATAGGGTACAATGAGCAGTTCTTC. This gives the protein CSASHGPIGYNEQFF.

This clonotype was seen ten or more times. The chain combines TRBV5-4 with TRBJ1-2, with unresolved D. V was cut by 0 bases and J by 4 bases, with 13 bases left in between. The CDR3 sequence is 15 residues long. Germline CDR1 reads SGHNT; CDR2 reads YYREEE (reference sequence). In DNA form, the CDR3 reads TGTGCCAGCAGCTTGGAGAGCAGCCCTTCCTATGGCTACACCTTC. Protein sequence: CASSLESSPSYGYTF.

By its share, this clonotype is medium-sized. This chain links TRBV11-2 with TRBJ2-1, with D possibly matching TRBD1 (6 bases). Trimming shortened V by 3 bases and J by 6 bases, and 9 bases separated the two germline ends. The V gene's germline CDR1 is SGHAT and CDR2 FQNNGV. The CDR3 is 13 amino acids. The CDR3 sequence: CASSLNRVNEQFF. CDR3 bases: TGTGCCAGCAGCTTGAACAGGGTCAATGAGCAGTTCTTC. The entire variable domain, with the rest obtained from reference TRBV11-2 and TRBJ2-1, is as follows: EAGVAQSPRYKIIEKRQSVAFWCNPISGHATLYWYQQILGQGPKLLIQFQNNGVVDDSQLPKDRFSAERLKGVDSTLKIQPAKLEDSAVYLCASSLNRVNEQFFGPGTRLTVL.

Relative to its sample, this clonotype is medium-sized. This sequence joins TRBV4-3 and TRBJ2-1; 7 bases fit TRBD2. J lost 6 bases, V lost 2 bases, and 7 bases had no gene match. The germline V gene encodes CDR1 LGHNA and CDR2 YSLEER. CDR3 length equals 15 residues. DNA for the CDR3: TGCGCCAGCAGCCAATCGACTAGCAGGGTCAATGAGCAGTTCTTC. Its protein product is CASSQSTSRVNEQFF.

By sample fraction, this clonotype is medium-sized (0.01 to 0.1%). The rearrangement links TRBV10-2 to TRBJ2-1, with unresolved D. The CDR3 runs to 14 residues. Between the trimmed V and J ends, which lost 2 bases and 2 bases, there was a span of 7 bases. The germline CDR1 and CDR2 sequences are WSHSY and SAAADI. The CDR3 DNA reads as TGCGCCAGCAGTGAGAGAAGGACCTACAATGAGCAGTTCTTC. Translated: CASSERRTYNEQFF.

At least ten counts were recorded for this clonotype. The chain is built from TRBV5-1 and TRBJ2-1; D perhaps matches TRBD1 (5 bases). Trimming stripped 4 bases from V and 3 bases from J, with 14 bases between. The CDR3 runs to 15 residues. CDR1 SGHRS and CDR2 YFSETQ come from the germline V gene. Here the CDR3 DNA reads TGCGCCAGCAGCCTGACAGAGAAGGGCTACAATGAGCAGTTCTTC. This gives the protein CASSLTEKGYNEQFF.

Sample share makes this clonotype medium-sized. The chain combines TRBV7-3 with TRBJ2-2, with 7 bases fitting TRBD1. Germline lookup yields CDR1 SGHTA and CDR2 FQGTGA. The CDR3 length is 16 residues. The trim removed 2 bases at V and 1 base at J, leaving 4 bases unmatched. This CDR3 reads CASSLLPGGNTGELFF. In nucleotides, the CDR3 is TGTGCCAGCAGCTTACTCCCAGGGGGGAACACCGGGGAGCTGTTTTTT.

The sample holds many counts of this clonotype. V gene TRBV18 combines with J gene TRBJ2-1; 9 bases map to TRBD2. The ends lost 4 bases at V and 3 bases at J; junction bases unmatched: 7. The CDR3 has 16 amino acids. Germline CDR1 and CDR2: KGHSH and LQKENI. The CDR3 loop is CASSLRGGANYNEQFF. CDR3 nucleotides: TGTGCCAGCTCACTGCGCGGGGGGGCTAACTACAATGAGCAGTTCTTC.

In its sample, this clonotype was seen many times. The V call is TRBV4-3, the J call TRBJ1-1, with D unresolved. Germline CDR1 is LGHNA and CDR2 is YSLEER. V was clipped by 0 bases and J by 7 bases, with 9 bases between them. The CDR3 sequence is 13 residues long. CDR3 in DNA: TGCGCCAGCAGCCAAGAACATTGGGGTGAAGCTTTCTTT. Its translation: CASSQEHWGEAFF.

Judged by abundance, this clonotype is medium-sized. The gene calls are TRBV3-1 and TRBJ1-5; D possibly corresponds to TRBD1 (6 bases). The V gene lost 4 bases and the J gene lost 6 bases, with 19 bases spanning the gap. The CDR3 is 16 amino acids. Per germline, CDR1 LGHDT and CDR2 YNNKEL (reference sequence). In nucleotides, the CDR3 is TGTGCCAGCAGCCGGGGGCTGGGGGCACGTAGTCAGCCCCAGCATTTT. Translating gives CASSRGLGARSQPQHF.

This clonotype was found many times. V usage is TRBV5-1 and J usage is TRBJ1-1; D remains ambiguous. Germline assignment: CDR1 SGHRS and CDR2 YFSETQ. This CDR3 comprises 14 residues. The germline V and J ends were trimmed by 5 bases and 1 base, with 12 bases remaining between them. The CDR3 DNA follows: TGCGCCAGCAGAACCATGCACACGAACACTGAAGCTTTCTTT. The encoded protein is CASRTMHTNTEAFF. Drawing the rest from reference TRBV5-1 and TRBJ1-1, the complete variable domain is KAGVTQTPRYLIKTRGQQVTLSCSPISGHRSVSWYQQTPGQGLQFLFEYFSETQRNKGNFPGRFSGRQFSNSRSEMNVSTLELGDSALYLCASRTMHTNTEAFFGQGTRLTVV.

This clonotype ranks as medium-sized. This chain links TRBV20-1 with TRBJ2-3; no reliable D call. CDR1 DFQATT and CDR2 SNEGSKA come from the germline V gene (reference sequence). This CDR3 region has 16 residues. V shed 0 bases and J shed 3 bases, with 16 bases lying between them. CDR3 DNA sequence: TGCAGTGCTAGAGATTGGGTACGCGCGACTACAGATACGCAGTATTTT. It is translated as CSARDWVRATTDTQYF.

The chain combines TRBV29-1 with TRBJ2-1; D perhaps matches TRBD1 (6 bases). CDR3 size: 15 residues. Germline CDR1 reads SQVTM; CDR2 reads ANQGSEA. V lost 4 bases, J lost 2 bases, and 15 bases lay in between. The CDR3 loop is CSVVGGQMAYNEQFF. The CDR3 region has the DNA TGCAGCGTTGTTGGGGGACAAATGGCCTACAATGAGCAGTTCTTC.

The table lists this clonotype with many counts. The chain's CDR3 is CASSEPSGGNEQFF. CDR3 DNA sequence: TGCGCCAGCAGCGAGCCTAGCGGCGGGAATGAGCAGTTCTTC. This sequence joins TRBV5-1 and TRBJ2-1; the match to TRBD2 covers 7 bases. The germline V gene has CDR1 SGHRS and CDR2 YFSETQ. This CDR3 has 14 residues. V gave up 4 bases and J gave up 7 bases; unmatched junction bases: 8.

This clonotype was counted many times. V and J are TRBV11-2 and TRBJ2-3, with D possibly matching TRBD2 (5 bases). The CDR3 is made up of 14 amino acids. The germline V gene encodes CDR1 SGHAT and CDR2 FQNNGV. Between the trimmed V and J ends, which lost 3 bases and 4 bases, there was a span of 11 bases. The DNA of the CDR3 is TGTGCCAGCAGCTTGAGCCTAGCATCAGATACGCAGTATTTT. Its protein is CASSLSLASDTQYF.

This clonotype has ten or more counts. The V gene is TRBV7-2, the J gene TRBJ1-5; a weak D match, TRBD1 (5 bases). The CDR3 runs 13 residues. Germline V gene sequence: CDR1 SGHTA, CDR2 FQGNSA. V lost 1 base and J lost 6, with 7 bases in between. For the CDR3, the DNA is TGTGCCAGCAGCTTAGATAGGGGTCAGCCCCAGCATTTT. It codes for CASSLDRGQPQHF.